Below are 5 T cell receptor beta chains sequenced from a single sample in a study of CD8+ T cells in alopecia areata. As to treatment: oral pan-JAK inhibitor, 5-10 mg twice daily. RNA, once extracted, was reverse transcribed into cDNA for use as the sequencing template. Profiled with immunoSEQ multiplex PCR; TCRdb holds only in-frame clones, not every one. The table includes about 140,000 clones, about 56% detected once. The sample here was CD8+ T cells sorted from blood, taken at week 4, from a patient treated with tofacitinib. The receptor set was obtained from a human donor with alopecia areata.

The chain combines TRBV29-1 with TRBJ2-1; tentatively, D is TRBD1 (5 bases). The CDR3 covers 12 residues. Germline-derived CDR1 and CDR2 are SQVTM and ANQGSEA. V lost 4 bases and J lost 7, with 11 bases in between. CDR3 DNA sequence: TGCAGCGTTGCCTTGGGGCGTAATGAGCAGTTCTTC. This sequence encodes CSVALGRNEQFF.

The V call is TRBV18, the J call TRBJ1-1; D unresolved. The CDR3 runs 14 residues. The germline V gene has CDR1 KGHSH and CDR2 LQKENI. The V and J ends lost 6 bases and 5 bases respectively, with 16 bases between them. The CDR3 nucleotides are TGTGCCAGCTCCTACCCGGCGATTTCTACTGAAGCTTTCTTT. Protein sequence: CASSYPAISTEAFF.

This sequence joins TRBV4-1 and TRBJ1-1, with D hard to call. Germline V gives CDR1 MGHRA, CDR2 YSYEKL. The CDR3 consists of 15 residues. Trimming pared 4 bases from V and 2 bases from J, leaving 14 bases between. CDR3 nucleotides: TGCGCCAGCAGCCCAACCGCCACCACCAACACTGAAGCTTTCTTT. Protein: CASSPTATTNTEAFF.

This clone was observed a few times. The chain couples TRBV28 to TRBJ2-2; D uncertain. This CDR3 has 12 amino acids. CDR1 and CDR2 from the germline V gene are MDHEN and SYDVKM. Between the trimmed V and J ends, which lost 1 base and 7 bases, there was a span of 4 bases. The CDR3 protein is CASSLLGGELFF. As DNA, the CDR3 is TGTGCCAGCAGTTTATTAGGCGGGGAGCTGTTTTTT.

The chain combines TRBV4-1 with TRBJ2-2, with 8 bases fitting TRBD1. This CDR3 contains 14 residues. Germline V lookup: CDR1 MGHRA, CDR2 YSYEKL. Trimming removed 4 bases from V and 4 bases from J; junction bases left unmatched: 2. CDR3 bases: TGCGCCAGCAGCCCGGGACAGGTCACCGGGGAGCTGTTTTTT. It codes for CASSPGQVTGELFF.